The 28 T cell receptor beta chains presented below share a single source sample, sequenced in a study of cytomegalovirus exposure and HLA in healthy donors. Profiled with immunoSEQ multiplex PCR; TCRdb holds only in-frame clones, not every one. The table has 160,000 or so clones, about 88% seen once. The sequencing sample was made of PBMCs. The receptors here all came from a man younger than 35 in good health and CMV-seronegative.

The chain links TRBV28 to TRBJ2-7; 10 nucleotides align to TRBD1. Germline loops: CDR1 MDHEN, CDR2 SYDVKM. V gave up 5 bases and J gave up 2 bases; unmatched junction bases: 6. This CDR3 is built from 15 residues. For the CDR3, the DNA is TGTGCCAGCAGTGCCAGACAGGGGGCACCCTACGAGCAGTACGTC. This codes for CASSARQGAPYEQYV.

This clone was picked up a small number of times. J is TRBJ2-2 and V is TRBV7-9; TRBD1 matches at 7 bases. Germline lookup yields CDR1 SEHNR and CDR2 FQNEAQ (reference sequence). V gave up 4 bases and J gave up 5 bases; unmatched junction bases: 19. This CDR3 contains 19 residues. The CDR3 nucleotides read TGTGCCAGCAGCTCGCCGACCGTAGGCGACAGGGAGCGAACCGGGGAGCTGTTTTTT. Protein sequence: CASSSPTVGDRERTGELFF.

The genes are TRBV18 and TRBJ2-1; 9 bases align to TRBD1. V gave up 4 bases and J gave up 2 bases; unmatched junction bases: 6. The CDR3 spans 16 residues. Germline V gene data show CDR1 as KGHSH and CDR2 as LQKENI. CDR3: CASSLTGTGTYNEQFF. In DNA, the CDR3 is TGTGCCAGCTCACTAACCGGGACAGGGACCTACAATGAGCAGTTCTTC.

This clone came up a few times. The V call is TRBV18, the J call TRBJ1-4; D is ambiguous. Trimming shortened V by 2 bases and J by 8 bases, and 9 bases separated the two germline ends. Germline loops: CDR1 KGHSH, CDR2 LQKENI. The CDR3 extends over 13 amino acids. Written as DNA, the CDR3 is TGTGCCAGCTCACCAGTCTCCGGGGAAAAACTGTTTTTT. This translates into CASSPVSGEKLFF.

This clone showed up just once. This chain uses TRBV7-9 with TRBJ2-1; weak D call: TRBD1 (5 bases). Germline V CDR1 and CDR2: SEHNR, FQNEAQ (reference sequence). CDR3 size: 12 residues. Trimming removed 5 bases from V and 10 bases from J, with 12 bases in between. CDR3 in DNA: TGTGCCAGCAGCGTCGATCCAGGGGAGCAGTTCTTC. This encodes CASSVDPGEQFF.

This sequence joins TRBV2 and TRBJ1-1, with D possibly TRBD1 on 5 matching bases. Trimming pared 11 bases from V and 8 bases from J, leaving 18 bases between. CDR1 and CDR2 from the germline V gene are SNHLY and FYNNEI. The length of the CDR3 is 12 residues. CDR3 region: CAAHRVGAEAFF. DNA for the CDR3: TGTGCCGCGCACCGGGTAGGGGCGGAAGCTTTCTTT.

The chain combines TRBV27 with TRBJ2-3, with TRBD2 matching 7 bases. V trimming: 3 bases; J trimming: 5 bases; junction bases outside the gene matches: 8. CDR1 MNHEY and CDR2 SMNVEV come from the germline V gene (reference sequence). The CDR3 contains 15 residues. CDR3: CASSFRTRGIDTQYF. DNA for the CDR3: TGTGCCAGCAGTTTCCGTACGCGGGGGATAGATACGCAGTATTTT.

This clone has only one observation. The chain combines TRBV27 with TRBJ1-5; 7 nucleotides align to TRBD1. V gave up 6 bases and J gave up 2 bases; unmatched junction bases: 4. There are 14 residues in the CDR3. Per germline, CDR1 MNHEY and CDR2 SMNVEV (reference sequence). Here the CDR3 DNA reads TGTGCCAGCAGGACAGGGCTCGGCAATCAGCCCCAGCATTTT. Translating it yields CASRTGLGNQPQHF.

This chain links TRBV27 with TRBJ2-1; 7 bases map to TRBD1. The V gene end was trimmed by 2 bases and the J gene end by 5 bases; junction bases not matched to a gene: 3. This CDR3 is 14 amino acids long. Per the germline V gene, CDR1 is MNHEY and CDR2 is SMNVEV (reference sequence). The CDR3 sequence is CASSLAGGHNEQFF. The CDR3 bases are TGTGCCAGCAGTTTAGCAGGGGGACACAATGAGCAGTTCTTC.

This chain links TRBV28 with TRBJ2-7; unclear D gene. This CDR3 is built from 14 residues. Trimming stripped 3 bases from V and 0 bases from J, with 9 bases between. CDR1 is MDHEN and CDR2 is SYDVKM in the germline V gene. The CDR3 DNA reads as TGTGCCAGCAGTTTCCAGGTTCCCTCCTACGAGCAGTACTTC. This gives the protein CASSFQVPSYEQYF. Full variable domain (remainder filled in from reference TRBV28 and TRBJ2-7): DVKVTQSSRYLVKRTGEKVFLECVQDMDHENMFWYRQDPGLGLRLIYFSYDVKMKEKGDIPEGYSVSREKKERFSLILESASTNQTSMYLCASSFQVPSYEQYFGPGTRLTVT.

This clone was seen a handful of times. The chain recombines TRBV7-2 with TRBJ2-3; possible D gene TRBD2, 7 bases. This CDR3 is built from 16 residues. The germline V gene has CDR1 SGHTA and CDR2 FQGNSA. V was cut by 4 bases and J by 7 bases, with 21 bases left in between. The CDR3 protein is CASSSIRGGATNTQYF. The CDR3 DNA sequence: TGTGCCAGCAGCTCTATAAGGGGGGGAGCGACCAATACGCAGTATTTT. Variable domain in full (rest from reference TRBV7-2 and TRBJ2-3): GAGVSQSPSNKVTEKGKDVELRCDPISGHTALYWYRQSLGQGLEFLIYFQGNSAPDKSGLPSDRFSAERTGGSVSTLTIQRTQQEDSAVYLCASSSIRGGATNTQYFGPGTRLTVL.

The chain uses TRBV7-2 and TRBJ2-5; no reliable D call. Trimming stripped 1 base from V and 5 bases from J, with 11 bases between. The CDR3 extends over 14 amino acids. CDR1 is SGHTA, CDR2 FQGNSA, per germline. This CDR3 reads CASSLGLGLETQYF. The CDR3 DNA reads as TGTGCCAGCAGCTTAGGACTCGGGTTGGAGACCCAGTACTTC. The full variable domain, its missing parts supplied by reference TRBV7-2 and TRBJ2-5, is GAGVSQSPSNKVTEKGKDVELRCDPISGHTALYWYRQSLGQGLEFLIYFQGNSAPDKSGLPSDRFSAERTGGSVSTLTIQRTQQEDSAVYLCASSLGLGLETQYFGPGTRLLVL.

V and J are TRBV5-1 and TRBJ2-1; no reliable D call. The germline CDR1 and CDR2 sequences are SGHRS and YFSETQ. The CDR3 totals 14 residues. Trimming left V 4 bases short and J 2 bases short, with 10 bases between. Here the CDR3 reads CASSLDLTYNEQFF. CDR3 DNA: TGCGCCAGCAGCCTGGACCTAACCTACAATGAGCAGTTCTTC.

The rearrangement uses TRBV2 and TRBJ2-5, with 13 bases fitting TRBD2. CDR1 and CDR2 (germline): SNHLY, FYNNEI. The CDR3 spans 18 residues. With V trimmed by 4 bases and J by 4 bases, 12 bases remained unmatched. The CDR3 region is CASSAGTSGIGGGETQYF. The DNA for the CDR3 is TGTGCCAGCAGTGCCGGGACTAGCGGGATAGGTGGGGGAGAGACCCAGTACTTC.

Only one count was recorded for this clone. The chain carries TRBV6-4 and TRBJ2-3; 7 bases match TRBD2. With V trimmed by 5 bases and J by 4 bases, 6 bases remained unmatched. This CDR3 contains 14 residues. Germline values: CDR1 MRHNA, CDR2 SNTAGT. The CDR3 DNA sequence: TGTGCCAGCAGTCAGACTAGCAGGGCAGATACGCAGTATTTT. It translates to CASSQTSRADTQYF.

The chain combines TRBV14 with TRBJ2-1; D may be TRBD2 (5 bases). Germline V lookup: CDR1 SGHDN, CDR2 FVKESK. V was cut by 0 bases and J by 6 bases, with 9 bases left in between. CDR3 size: 14 residues. CDR3 amino acids: CASSQDRLPNEQFF. The CDR3 DNA reads TGTGCCAGCAGCCAAGATAGACTACCCAATGAGCAGTTCTTC.

The gene calls are TRBV29-1 and TRBJ2-2; 11 bases fit TRBD2. CDR3 length: 16 amino acids. Trimming cost V 8 bases and J 4 bases; bases outside gene matches: 12. Germline V gene sequence: CDR1 SQVTM, CDR2 ANQGSEA. CDR3 nucleotide sequence: TGCAGCTATAAAGGACTAGCGGGTTCGGGCACCGGGGAGCTGTTTTTT. This gives the protein CSYKGLAGSGTGELFF.

The chain employs TRBV28 and TRBJ2-7, with TRBD1 matching 10 bases. The CDR3 runs to 13 residues. Germline assignment: CDR1 MDHEN and CDR2 SYDVKM. The V gene end was trimmed by 3 bases and the J gene end by 5 bases; junction bases not matched to a gene: 1. The CDR3 bases are TGTGCCAGCAGTTTCGGACAGGGGGACGAGCAGTACGTC. This encodes CASSFGQGDEQYV.

The rearrangement uses TRBV10-3 and TRBJ1-2; 9 bases align to TRBD1. The CDR3 runs to 15 residues. Germline V gene lookup returns CDR1 ENHRY and CDR2 SYGVKD. V gave up 0 bases and J gave up 6 bases; unmatched junction bases: 5. CDR3 in amino acids: CAISESGTGTDGYTF. CDR3 bases: TGTGCCATCAGTGAGTCCGGGACAGGGACCGATGGCTACACCTTC.

The chain couples TRBV28 to TRBJ1-1, with D possibly TRBD1 on 5 matching bases. The germline gives CDR1 MDHEN, CDR2 SYDVKM. CDR3 length equals 15 residues. Between the trimmed V and J ends, which lost 5 bases and 4 bases, there was a span of 17 bases. CDR3 loop: CASSLPTDYSTEAFF. The CDR3 nucleotides read TGTGCCAGCAGTCTACCGACAGATTATAGCACTGAAGCTTTCTTT.

This chain connects TRBV28 to TRBJ2-1, with 10 bases aligning to TRBD2. Germline V gives CDR1 MDHEN, CDR2 SYDVKM. The CDR3 covers 14 residues. V lost 3 bases and J lost 6; bases outside the gene matches: 2. The DNA for the CDR3 is TGTGCCAGCAGTTTTAGCGGGGGGCCCAATGAGCAGTTCTTC. Its protein is CASSFSGGPNEQFF.

This clone was observed a handful of times. The chain combines TRBV28 with TRBJ1-6; 7 nucleotides align to TRBD1. Per germline, CDR1 MDHEN and CDR2 SYDVKM. Trimming took 11 bases from V and 8 from J; bases not matched to a gene: 18. The CDR3 has 16 residues. CDR3 in amino acids: CAGQGGGRGTYSPLHF. CDR3 sequence (DNA): TGTGCCGGGCAAGGAGGGGGCAGGGGGACGTATTCACCCCTCCACTTT.

The rearrangement joins TRBV5-4 to TRBJ2-5; 15 bases line up with TRBD2. From germline, CDR1 is SGHNT and CDR2 YYREEE (reference sequence). The CDR3 loop spans 15 amino acids. V lost 4 bases, J lost 5 bases, and 3 bases stayed unmatched. CDR3 sequence: CASSRGLAGGETQYF. The DNA of the CDR3 is TGTGCCAGCAGCCGAGGACTAGCGGGAGGGGAGACCCAGTACTTC.

The gene calls are TRBV6-1 and TRBJ2-1, with 9 bases aligning to TRBD1. This CDR3 contains 18 residues. Germline-derived CDR1 and CDR2 are MNHNS and SASEGT. V lost 4 bases, J lost 5 bases, and 15 bases stayed unmatched. Here the CDR3 reads CASSVGTGPEYYDNEQFF. Here the CDR3 DNA reads TGTGCCAGCAGTGTAGGGACAGGGCCCGAATATTACGACAATGAGCAGTTCTTC.

V usage is TRBV10-3 and J usage is TRBJ2-3; 13 positions match TRBD2. CDR1 and CDR2 (germline): ENHRY, SYGVKD. This CDR3 spans 16 amino acids. V gave up 4 bases and J gave up 1 base; unmatched junction bases: 2. The CDR3, as DNA: TGTGCCATCAGTGGAGGACTAGCGGGAGGCACAGATACGCAGTATTTT. This sequence encodes CAISGGLAGGTDTQYF.

The J gene is TRBJ2-3, the V gene TRBV21-1; TRBD1 is the table's D call, not checked against the DNA. TRBV21-1 is assigned pseudogene status. The CDR3 has 17 residues. CDR3 DNA: TGTGCCAGCAGTCCGGAAAATACAGGGTTGGGCACAGATACGCAGTATTTT. Its translation: CASSPENTGLGTDTQYF.

This rearrangement joins TRBV29-1 to TRBJ1-2; 10 bases are shared with TRBD1. Germline assignment: CDR1 SQVTM and CDR2 ANQGSEA. V trimming: 3 bases; J trimming: 4 bases; junction bases outside the gene matches: 5. The CDR3 consists of 14 residues. CDR3 sequence reads: CSVDLDRGAYGYTF. For the CDR3, the DNA is TGCAGCGTTGACTTGGACAGGGGGGCCTATGGCTACACCTTC. The full variable domain, rest sourced from reference TRBV29-1 and TRBJ1-2, is SAVISQKPSRDICQRGTSLTIQCQVDSQVTMMFWYRQQPGQSLTLIATANQGSEATYESGFVIDKFPISRPNLTFSTLTVSNMSPEDSSIYLCSVDLDRGAYGYTFGSGTRLTVV.

In DNA, the CDR3 is TGTGCCAGCTCACCACCGGCAGGGATGAACACTGAAGCTTTCTTT. Its translation: CASSPPAGMNTEAFF. J is TRBJ1-1 and V is TRBV18; the D gene is possibly TRBD1 (5 bases). The CDR3 runs 15 residues. V was clipped by 0 bases and J by 0 bases, with 8 bases between them. The germline V gene encodes CDR1 KGHSH and CDR2 LQKENI.